This TCR beta chain was recorded in a study of beta chain features in type 1 diabetes. CDR3 length equals 15 residues. Germline lookup yields CDR1 MNHEY and CDR2 SVGAGI. V gave up 6 bases and J gave up 3 bases; unmatched junction bases: 7. Investigators reverse transcribed all isolated RNA, so they sequenced expressed TCRB transcripts. Here immunoSEQ multiplex PCR was the method, and the copy in TCRdb shows in-frame clones only, minus some. The sample contains approximately 730,000 clones, under 15% of which appear only once. Whole-study findings and limits: Moderately but significantly shorter TCRB CDR3s were found in Type 1 diabetes patients in all four CD4+ subsets. Among type 1 diabetes patients, VDJ junctions had fewer insertions and more deletions. The naive, central memory and Treg TCRB repertoires looked more alike in patients than they did in healthy donors.

This clone was recorded a few times. Its specificity is unknown. The source is a man younger than 35 with type 1 diabetes. Sequencing was carried out using naive CD4+ T cells from blood. V usage is TRBV6-5 and J usage is TRBJ1-5, with 8 positions matching TRBD1. DNA for the CDR3: TGTGCCAGCAGCAGCAACAGGGGGTTCAATCAGCCCCAGCATTTT. This gives the protein CASSSNRGFNQPQHF.